One sample yielded the 17 T cell receptor beta chains listed below, sequenced in a study of beta chain features in type 1 diabetes. Sequencing targeted expressed TCRB transcripts, as all isolated RNA had been reverse transcribed. Only in-frame clones appear in the TCRdb table, and some are missing; sequencing was by immunoSEQ multiplex PCR. The top ten hold nearly 0.65% of the sample, which has 130,000 or so clones, roughly 9.7% seen once. The specimen was central memory CD4+ T cells from blood. These receptors were taken from a woman aged 40-49 years in good health.

This clone occurred a few times. The rearrangement uses TRBV11-3 and TRBJ2-3; no reliable D call. The CDR3 runs to 13 residues. CDR1 is SGHNT, CDR2 YENEEA, per germline. V was shortened by 1 base and J by 4 bases, with 6 bases between the two germline ends. The CDR3 protein is CASSLGPPDTQYF. The CDR3 DNA is TGTGCCAGCAGCTTAGGGCCCCCAGATACGCAGTATTTT.

The J gene is TRBJ2-3, the V gene TRBV4-2; D not resolved. V lost 4 bases and J 1 base, leaving 9 bases between the germline ends. The CDR3 length is 14 residues. Germline V gene sequence: CDR1 LGHNA, CDR2 YNFKEQ. As DNA, the CDR3 is TGTGCCAGCAGCCCGGAGATTCGCACAGATACGCAGTATTTT. It yields the protein CASSPEIRTDTQYF.

This clone was observed a handful of times. This chain links TRBV27 with TRBJ2-7, with 7 bases identical to TRBD1. V dropped 2 bases and J dropped 10; count of bases not matched to a gene: 2. The CDR3 is 11 residues long. The V gene's germline CDR1 is MNHEY and CDR2 SMNVEV (reference sequence). In DNA form, the CDR3 reads TGTGCCAGCAGTTTAGGGGACAGTCAGTACTTC. Its protein is CASSLGDSQYF.

This clone occurred a few times. The chain is built from TRBV18 and TRBJ2-2, with D perhaps TRBD2 (5 bases). The CDR3 length is 16 residues. Germline V gene lookup returns CDR1 KGHSH and CDR2 LQKENI. Trimming removed 4 bases at V and 5 bases at J, with 17 bases between. CDR3 residues: CASSLKGAGWTGELFF. For the CDR3, the DNA is TGTGCCAGCTCACTCAAGGGAGCAGGCTGGACCGGGGAGCTGTTTTTT.

The chain has TRBV15 and TRBJ1-4; tentative D call: TRBD1 (6 bases). The length of the CDR3 is 15 residues. V was clipped by 2 bases and J by 7 bases, with 14 bases between them. Germline values: CDR1 LNHNV, CDR2 YYDKDF (reference sequence). The CDR3 here is CATSRNLGGGEKLFF. CDR3 nucleotides: TGTGCCACCAGCAGAAACTTAGGGGGTGGTGAAAAACTGTTTTTT.

The V call is TRBV29-1, the J call TRBJ2-2; D is uncertain. V lost 3 bases, J lost 4 bases, and 9 bases lay in between. The CDR3 has 13 amino acids. Germline CDR1 reads SQVTM; CDR2 reads ANQGSEA. CDR3 coding DNA: TGCAGCGTTGATAACACCCGCACCGGGGAGCTGTTTTTT. Translating gives CSVDNTRTGELFF.

This clone was found a few times. The V and J genes are TRBV7-9 and TRBJ2-3; 7 bases are a match to TRBD1. The V and J ends lost 3 bases and 2 bases, in that order; junction bases with no gene match: 5. Per germline, CDR1 SEHNR and CDR2 FQNEAQ (reference sequence). The CDR3 is 15 residues long. CDR3 DNA sequence: TGTGCCAGCAGCTTGACAACAGGGGCCACAGATACGCAGTATTTT. Protein product: CASSLTTGATDTQYF. The full variable domain, rest sourced from reference TRBV7-9 and TRBJ2-3, is DTGVSQNPRHKITKRGQNVTFRCDPISEHNRLYWYRQTLGQGPEFLTYFQNEAQLEKSRLLSDRFSAERPKGSFSTLEIQRTEQGDSAMYLCASSLTTGATDTQYFGPGTRLTVL.

This clone was observed a handful of times. The chain combines TRBV7-2 with TRBJ2-5; TRBD1 matches at 8 bases. The germline CDR1 and CDR2 sequences are SGHTA and FQGNSA. This CDR3 region has 14 residues. Losses at the gene ends were 5 bases for V and 2 bases for J; bases not matched to a gene: 4. The CDR3 coding sequence is TGTGCCAGCAGCCGACAGGGGTCGCAAGAGACCCAGTACTTC. Translation gives CASSRQGSQETQYF.

Notes on this clone: Germline and junction disagree at one end, which may indicate a read error. The CDR3 nucleotides are TGTGCTAGCAGCGACCGACTAGGCCAAGAGACCCAGTACTTC. This sequence encodes CASSDRLGQETQYF. The rearrangement links TRBV7-7 to TRBJ2-5; a weak D match, TRBD2 (6 bases). The CDR3 totals 14 residues. The germline gives CDR1 SSHAT, CDR2 FNYEAQ (reference sequence). Looking up the rest from reference TRBV7-7 and TRBJ2-5 gives the full variable domain: GAGVSQSPRYKVTKRGQDVTLRCDPISSHATLYWYQQALGQGPEFLTYFNYEAQPDKSGLPSDRFSAERPEGSISTLTIQRTEQRDSAMYRCASSDRLGQETQYFGPGTRLLVL.

This chain uses TRBV4-3 with TRBJ2-3; 12 nucleotides align to TRBD2. This CDR3 is built from 16 residues. Germline-derived CDR1 and CDR2 are LGHNA and YSLEER. After removal of 4 bases from V and 7 bases from J, the junction contained 9 bases not matched to a gene. The CDR3 DNA reads TGCGCCAGCAGCCGGCGGACTAGCGGGGAGGGAAATACGCAGTATTTT. Translation gives CASSRRTSGEGNTQYF.

This clone was seen a handful of times. The rearrangement links TRBV15 to TRBJ2-2; a weak D match, TRBD1 (5 bases). Trimming removed 1 base from V and 7 bases from J, with 13 bases in between. CDR1 is LNHNV, CDR2 YYDKDF, per germline (reference sequence). The CDR3 runs 15 residues. Here the CDR3 DNA reads TGTGCCACCAGCAGAGCCGGTAGGGGTGGCGGGGAGCTGTTTTTT. Protein: CATSRAGRGGGELFF.

The chain uses TRBV27 and TRBJ1-1, with TRBD1 identical over 9 bases. V shed 5 bases and J 1 base; nucleotides not matched to a gene: 5. The germline gives CDR1 MNHEY, CDR2 SMNVEV (reference sequence). The CDR3 is made up of 15 amino acids. CDR3 loop: CASSSDRGANTEAFF. CDR3 in DNA: TGTGCCAGCAGTAGCGACAGGGGGGCGAACACTGAAGCTTTCTTT.

J is TRBJ1-1 and V is TRBV29-1, with D possibly being TRBD1 (5 bases). CDR1 is SQVTM and CDR2 is ANQGSEA in the germline V gene. Trimming stripped 5 bases from V and 3 bases from J, with 13 bases between. The CDR3 contains 13 residues. CDR3 sequence reads: CSVSRVIDTEAFF. In DNA form, the CDR3 reads TGCAGCGTTTCCAGGGTCATCGACACTGAAGCTTTCTTT.

The chain has TRBV5-1 and TRBJ1-3; D is unclear. The germline V gene encodes CDR1 SGHRS and CDR2 YFSETQ. V lost 0 bases to trimming and J lost 0 bases, with 16 bases between them. The CDR3 totals 18 residues. The chain's CDR3 is CASSLVGFLRGSGNTIYF. The CDR3, as DNA: TGCGCCAGCAGCTTGGTTGGCTTTTTACGGGGCTCTGGAAACACCATATATTTT.

The chain employs TRBV7-9 and TRBJ2-5; 8 positions match TRBD2. The CDR3 contains 15 residues. CDR1 is SEHNR, CDR2 FQNEAQ, per germline (reference sequence). J was trimmed by 5 bases and V by 5 bases; bases with no gene match: 10. The CDR3 nucleotides are TGTGCCAGCAGCCTTGCGGGGGGCCGAGGGGAGACCCAGTACTTC. Its protein product is CASSLAGGRGETQYF. The variable domain in full, with the rest retrieved from reference TRBV7-9 and TRBJ2-5, is DTGVSQNPRHKITKRGQNVTFRCDPISEHNRLYWYRQTLGQGPEFLTYFQNEAQLEKSRLLSDRFSAERPKGSFSTLEIQRTEQGDSAMYLCASSLAGGRGETQYFGPGTRLLVL.

The chain couples TRBV19 to TRBJ2-1, with D possibly TRBD2 on 5 matching bases. This CDR3 is 15 amino acids long. Trimming pared 5 bases from V and 0 bases from J, leaving 11 bases between. The V gene's germline CDR1 is LNHDA and CDR2 SQIVND (reference sequence). The CDR3, as DNA: TGTGCCAGTAGTCCCGGGGTGAGCTCCTACAATGAGCAGTTCTTC. Protein: CASSPGVSSYNEQFF.

In its sample, this clone was seen a few times. Relative to the germline gene, one junction end is altered; a read error may explain this. This chain joins TRBV7-7 and TRBJ2-5; D perhaps matches TRBD2 (5 bases). The CDR3 is 13 residues long. Germline CDR1 is SSHAT and CDR2 is FNYEAQ (reference sequence). The DNA for the CDR3 is TGTGCTAGCAGCTTTGGACTCCAAGAGACCCAGTACTTC. Amino acid sequence: CASSFGLQETQYF.